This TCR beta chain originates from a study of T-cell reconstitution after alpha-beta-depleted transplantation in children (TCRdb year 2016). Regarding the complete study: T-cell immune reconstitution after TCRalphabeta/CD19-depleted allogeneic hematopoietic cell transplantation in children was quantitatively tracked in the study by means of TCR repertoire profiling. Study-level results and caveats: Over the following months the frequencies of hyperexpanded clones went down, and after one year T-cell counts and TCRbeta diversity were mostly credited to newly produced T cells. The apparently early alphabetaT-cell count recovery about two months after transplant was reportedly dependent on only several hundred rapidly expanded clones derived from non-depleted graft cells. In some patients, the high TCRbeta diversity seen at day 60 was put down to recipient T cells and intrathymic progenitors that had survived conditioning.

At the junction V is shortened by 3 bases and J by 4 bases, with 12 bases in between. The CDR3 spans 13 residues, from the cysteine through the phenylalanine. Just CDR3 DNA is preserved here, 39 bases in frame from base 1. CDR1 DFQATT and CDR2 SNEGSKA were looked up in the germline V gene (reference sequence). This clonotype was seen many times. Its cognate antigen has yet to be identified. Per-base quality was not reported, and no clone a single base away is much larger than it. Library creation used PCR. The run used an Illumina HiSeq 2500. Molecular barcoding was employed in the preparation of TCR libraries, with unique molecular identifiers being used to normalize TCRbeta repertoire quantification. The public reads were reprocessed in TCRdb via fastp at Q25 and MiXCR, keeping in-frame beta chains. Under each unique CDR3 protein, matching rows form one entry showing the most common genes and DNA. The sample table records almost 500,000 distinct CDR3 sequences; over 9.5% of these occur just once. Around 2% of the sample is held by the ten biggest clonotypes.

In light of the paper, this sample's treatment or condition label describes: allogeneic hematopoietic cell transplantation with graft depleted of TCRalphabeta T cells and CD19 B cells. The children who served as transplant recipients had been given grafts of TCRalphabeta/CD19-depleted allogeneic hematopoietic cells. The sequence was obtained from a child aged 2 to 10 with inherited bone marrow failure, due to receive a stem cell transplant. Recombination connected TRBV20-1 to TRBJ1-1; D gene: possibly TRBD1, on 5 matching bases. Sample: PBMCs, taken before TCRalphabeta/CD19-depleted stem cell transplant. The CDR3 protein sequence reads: CSASLDSSTEAFF. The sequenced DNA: TGCAGTGCTAGCCTCGACAGTTCCACTGAAGCTTTCTTT.